This T cell receptor beta chain emerged from a study of blood T cell repertoires in COVID-19. Study as a whole: Researchers got acute and convalescent COVID-19 samples from the United States, Italy and Spain.

There are 15 residues in the CDR3. CDR1 and CDR2 from the germline V gene are SGHTA and FQGNSA. V trimming: 2 bases; J trimming: 8 bases; junction bases outside the gene matches: 9. As originally analysed: By means of reference gene primer amplification, nucleated cell counts were estimated. Assay: immunoSEQ multiplex PCR; the TCRdb copy retains only in-frame clones and omits some. V, J and clone size reflect that table, while D and trimming were determined from the DNA. The repertoire has nearly 25,000 clones, about 81% of them found once; the top ten carry roughly 2.5%. Followed over time, Seattle patients had been enrolled while infection was active.

The clonotype was recovered from a woman in her 70s with COVID-19, enrolled during active disease. Source material: peripheral blood. This chain links TRBV7-2 with TRBJ2-1; 7 bases are a match to TRBD2. CDR3 nucleotides: TGTGCCAGCAGCTTACTTAGAGCCCTAGCGGATGAGCAGTTCTTC. As protein: CASSLLRALADEQFF.